This TCR beta chain stems from a study of blood T cell repertoires in COVID-19. Study-level background: Acute-phase and convalescent COVID-19 samples originated in the United States, Italy and Spain. T cells, B-cell-depleted T cells, or PBMCs provided the cDNA or gDNA that served as material.

Original data processing: Estimates of nucleated cell counts were drawn from the amplification of reference gene primers. Data came from immunoSEQ multiplex PCR; TCRdb stores just in-frame clones and leaves some out. V and J calls and clone size come straight from that table; D and trimming were deduced from the DNA. Of 95,000 to 150,000 clones detected, approximately 80% appear once; the ten largest clones hold approximately 4.5%. Germline V gene lookup returns CDR1 LGHNA and CDR2 YNFKEQ. V shed 4 bases and J 5 bases; nucleotides not matched to a gene: 7. The CDR3 is 15 residues long. Sequencing was carried out using peripheral blood. This rearrangement joins TRBV4-2 to TRBJ2-5; 10 bases align to TRBD2. The sequence was obtained from a woman in her 70s with acute or convalescent COVID-19. The CDR3 region is CASSLERGGQETQYF. The DNA of the CDR3 is TGTGCCAGCAGCCTTGAGCGGGGGGGGCAGGAGACCCAGTACTTC.